The 8 T cell receptor beta chains reported below all come from one sample, sequenced in a study of T cell responses to AZD1222 COVID-19 vaccine. Sequencing used immunoSEQ multiplex PCR; TCRdb keeps in-frame clones, though not all of them. The table has roughly 150,000 clones, about 83% seen once; the top ten hold roughly 1.1%. Sequences were derived from peripheral blood, sampled 28 days after the second AZD1222 dose. The receptors were sampled from an adult who received the AZD1222 COVID-19 vaccine.

The J gene is TRBJ2-7, the V gene TRBV7-9; D unresolved. Trimming cost V 4 bases and J 1 base, with 17 bases left between them. Germline V gene sequence: CDR1 SEHNR, CDR2 FQNEAQ (reference sequence). The CDR3 sequence is 16 residues long. The CDR3 DNA reads as TGTGCCAGCAGCTCCAGTAGGGCGGTCGGATCCTACGAGCAGTACTTC. This gives the protein CASSSSRAVGSYEQYF.

The chain has TRBV6-6 and TRBJ1-3, with a weak D call TRBD1 (6 bases). Germline values: CDR1 MNHNY, CDR2 SVGAGI (reference sequence). V lost 6 bases, J lost 2 bases, and 14 bases lay in between. The CDR3 length is 15 residues. The CDR3 reads CASSFRGGTGNTIYF. The CDR3, as DNA: TGTGCCAGCAGCTTCAGGGGAGGCACTGGAAACACCATATATTTT.

The CDR3 DNA follows: TGTGCCAGCAGCCTAATAATGGCGGGGGGAGGCAATGAGCAGTTCTTC. Amino acids: CASSLIMAGGGNEQFF. V usage is TRBV7-2 and J usage is TRBJ2-1; 8 bases line up with TRBD2. The CDR3 covers 16 residues. Trimming at V came to 5 bases and at J to 6 bases, leaving 12 bases not matched to a gene. Germline values: CDR1 SGHTA, CDR2 FQGNSA. Full variable domain (missing parts from reference TRBV7-2 and TRBJ2-1): GAGVSQSPSNKVTEKGKDVELRCDPISGHTALYWYRQSLGQGLEFLIYFQGNSAPDKSGLPSDRFSAERTGGSVSTLTIQRTQQEDSAVYLCASSLIMAGGGNEQFFGPGTRLTVL.

On this clone itself: Other DNA sequences in the same sample also yield this CDR3. The chain combines TRBV18 with TRBJ2-7, with a possible D match to TRBD1 (7 bases). Trimming took 2 bases from V and 3 from J, leaving 11 bases between them. Germline lookup yields CDR1 KGHSH and CDR2 LQKENI. The CDR3 has 14 residues. The CDR3 protein is CASSPSGGGYEQYF. CDR3 sequence (DNA): TGTGCCAGCTCACCATCAGGGGGAGGCTACGAGCAGTACTTC. Based on the CDR3 plus reference TRBV18 and TRBJ2-7, the full variable domain is NAGVMQNPRHLVRRRGQEARLRCSPMKGHSHVYWYRQLPEEGLKFMVYLQKENIIDESGMPKERFSAEFPKEGPSILRIQQVVRGDSAAYFCASSPSGGGYEQYFGPGTRLTVT.

The chain has TRBV5-1 and TRBJ2-5; 7 bases line up with TRBD1. After removal of 4 bases from V and 11 bases from J, the junction contained 14 bases not matched to a gene. This CDR3 spans 14 amino acids. In germline, CDR1 is SGHRS, CDR2 YFSETQ. The chain's CDR3 is CASSPDSQGVGQYF. CDR3 DNA: TGCGCCAGCAGCCCAGACTCCCAGGGGGTAGGACAGTACTTC.

V and J are TRBV3-1 (or the pseudogene TRBV3-2) and TRBJ2-7; D not resolved. The germline CDR1 and CDR2 sequences are LGHDT and YNNKEL (reference sequence). There are 15 residues in the CDR3. The germline V and J ends were trimmed by 3 bases and 3 bases, with 15 bases remaining between them. DNA of the CDR3: TGTGCCAGCAGCCACCGGGCCGCGCTAATCTACGAGCAGTACTTC. It codes for CASSHRAALIYEQYF.

The chain recombines TRBV4-3 with TRBJ2-3; TRBD1 matches at 7 bases. This CDR3 has 15 amino acids. With V trimmed by 5 bases and J by 5 bases, 10 bases remained unmatched. Germline V gene data show CDR1 as LGHNA and CDR2 as YSLEER. CDR3 region: CASSKRHRGLDTQYF. The CDR3 bases are TGCGCCAGCAGCAAGCGGCACAGGGGATTAGATACGCAGTATTTT.

This chain joins TRBV6-5 and TRBJ2-1; unclear D gene. The CDR3 runs 14 residues. V gave up 0 bases and J gave up 10 bases, with 13 bases separating them. In germline, CDR1 is MNHEY, CDR2 SVGAGI. CDR3 coding DNA: TGTGCCAGCAGTTACTCTAGTGGGCACGGGGAGCAGTTCTTC. Translated: CASSYSSGHGEQFF.